Listed below are T cell receptor beta chains from one sample, sequenced in a study of blood T cells in healthy people across ages. TCRdb independently ran MiXCR on the 5' RACE reads; one entry per CDR3 protein. The table lists roughly 1.5 million distinct CDR3 sequences, approximately 43% of them singletons, with around 4% in the top ten. Sequenced material: blood. The receptors originated from a woman younger than 30 in good health. Each CDR3 is given with its conserved first and last residue. D genes are given only for firm matches. Clone size is not always given. Where it is, it says once, few, many or a class for expanded clones.

j_call: TRBJ2-1
d_call: TRBD2
v_call: TRBV7-2
clone_size: NA
cdr3_aa: CASTLRGTNYNEQFF
cdr3_nt: TGTGCCAGCACCCTGCGGGGGACCAACTACAATGAGCAGTTCTTC

j_call: TRBJ1-1
d_call: NA
v_call: TRBV21-1
clone_size: NA
cdr3_aa: CDIQGDRGIGNTEAFF
cdr3_nt: TGTGACATCCAAGGGGATAGGGGGATCGGCAACACTGAAGCTTTCTTT

j_call: TRBJ1-2
d_call: NA
v_call: TRBV6-5
clone_size: NA
cdr3_aa: CASRAVAYYGYTF
cdr3_nt: TGTGCCAGTAGAGCGGTCGCTTACTATGGCTACACCTTC

j_call: TRBJ1-2
d_call: NA
v_call: TRBV5-1
clone_size: few
cdr3_aa: CASSLGAGATPYGYTF
cdr3_nt: TGCGCCAGCAGCTTGGGGGCCGGGGCTACCCCCTATGGCTACACCTTC

j_call: TRBJ1-1
d_call: NA
v_call: TRBV5-1
clone_size: few
cdr3_aa: CASSLGVTMNTEAFF
cdr3_nt: TGCGCCAGCAGCTTGGGGGTCACGATGAACACTGAAGCTTTCTTT

j_call: TRBJ2-1
d_call: TRBD1
v_call: TRBV2
clone_size: NA
cdr3_aa: CASSEEGQGGERFF
cdr3_nt: TGTGCCAGCAGTGAAGAGGGACAGGGAGGGGAACGGTTCTTC

j_call: TRBJ2-7
d_call: NA
v_call: TRBV12-3/TRBV12-4
clone_size: few
cdr3_aa: CATPNGWVSYEQYF
cdr3_nt: TGTGCCACCCCAAATGGGTGGGTCTCCTACGAGCAGTACTTC

j_call: TRBJ2-1
d_call: TRBD2
v_call: TRBV12-3/TRBV12-4
clone_size: NA
cdr3_aa: CASRAGGPFYDQFF
cdr3_nt: TGTGCCAGCAGAGCGGGGGGGCCCTTTTATGATCAGTTCTTC

j_call: TRBJ2-7
d_call: TRBD2
v_call: TRBV7-2
clone_size: NA
cdr3_aa: CASSLLVLAGSYEQYF
cdr3_nt: TGTGCCAGCAGCTTATTGGTACTAGCGGGAAGCTACGAGCAGTACTTC

j_call: TRBJ2-3
d_call: NA
v_call: TRBV6-5
clone_size: NA
cdr3_aa: CASSYSTIGDTQYF
cdr3_nt: TGTGCCAGCAGTTACTCGACTATCGGAGATACGCAGTATTTT

j_call: TRBJ2-1
d_call: NA
v_call: TRBV10-3
clone_size: few
cdr3_aa: CAISVSGTYNEQFF
cdr3_nt: TGTGCCATCAGTGTATCCGGGACTTACAATGAGCAGTTCTTC

j_call: TRBJ2-1
d_call: NA
v_call: TRBV18
clone_size: NA
cdr3_aa: CASSQAGTRQETQFF
cdr3_nt: TGTGCCAGCTCACAGGCTGGGACAAGGCAAGAGACCCAGTTCTTC

j_call: TRBJ2-7
d_call: NA
v_call: TRBV18
clone_size: few
cdr3_aa: CASSPRLGQYNEQYF
cdr3_nt: TGTGCCAGCTCACCCAGATTAGGACAGTATAACGAGCAGTACTTC

j_call: TRBJ2-7
d_call: NA
v_call: TRBV28
clone_size: NA
cdr3_aa: CASKALRERYF
cdr3_nt: TGTGCCAGCAAGGCCCTCAGAGAGCGGTACTTC

j_call: TRBJ1-1
d_call: NA
v_call: TRBV14
clone_size: NA
cdr3_aa: CASSHGTWEAFF
cdr3_nt: TGTGCCAGCAGCCACGGGACATGGGAAGCTTTCTTT

j_call: TRBJ1-6
d_call: TRBD1
v_call: TRBV27
clone_size: few
cdr3_aa: CASSARGISYNSPLHF
cdr3_nt: TGTGCCAGCAGTGCCAGGGGGATCTCCTATAATTCACCCCTCCACTTT

j_call: TRBJ2-7
d_call: NA
v_call: TRBV20-1
clone_size: NA
cdr3_aa: CSAKAAVPPYEQYF
cdr3_nt: TGCAGTGCAAAAGCGGCAGTCCCACCCTACGAGCAGTACTTC

j_call: TRBJ2-7
d_call: NA
v_call: TRBV3-1
clone_size: few
cdr3_aa: CASSHQDPGVSSYEQYF
cdr3_nt: TGTGCCAGCAGTCACCAAGACCCCGGGGTTAGCTCCTACGAGCAGTACTTC

j_call: TRBJ2-7
d_call: NA
v_call: TRBV27
clone_size: once
cdr3_aa: CASSLYGASSYNEQYF
cdr3_nt: TGTGCCAGCAGTTTATATGGGGCGAGCTCCTACAATGAGCAGTACTTC

j_call: TRBJ1-1
d_call: NA
v_call: TRBV21-1
clone_size: few
cdr3_aa: CASSKRQPNLNTEAFF
cdr3_nt: TGTGCCAGCAGCAAAAGACAGCCTAACTTGAACACTGAAGCTTTCTTT

j_call: TRBJ1-6
d_call: NA
v_call: TRBV20-1
clone_size: NA
cdr3_aa: CSAKSSYNSPLHF
cdr3_nt: TGCAGTGCAAAGAGCTCCTATAATTCACCCCTCCACTTT

j_call: TRBJ2-3
d_call: NA
v_call: TRBV12-3/TRBV12-4
clone_size: NA
cdr3_aa: CASNHVGVGDTQYF
cdr3_nt: TGTGCCAGCAACCATGTGGGGGTTGGAGATACGCAGTATTTT

j_call: TRBJ1-5
d_call: NA
v_call: TRBV7-9
clone_size: few
cdr3_aa: CASSRTAAQHF
cdr3_nt: TGTGCCAGCAGCCGGACCGCCGCACAGCATTTT

j_call: TRBJ1-3
d_call: NA
v_call: TRBV7-2
clone_size: NA
cdr3_aa: CASSPSGDTIYF
cdr3_nt: TGTGCCAGCAGCCCATCGGGGGACACCATATATTTT

j_call: TRBJ2-1
d_call: TRBD2
v_call: TRBV29-1
clone_size: NA
cdr3_aa: CSVDELRAGVNEQFF
cdr3_nt: TGCAGCGTCGACGAACTACGAGCGGGGGTTAATGAGCAGTTCTTC

j_call: TRBJ2-5
d_call: TRBD2
v_call: TRBV20-1
clone_size: many
cdr3_aa: CSARDGRAASETQYF
cdr3_nt: TGCAGTGCTAGAGACGGGAGGGCCGCGTCAGAGACCCAGTACTTC

j_call: TRBJ1-2
d_call: TRBD1
v_call: TRBV4-1
clone_size: NA
cdr3_aa: CASSQREGQIYGYTF
cdr3_nt: TGCGCCAGCAGCCAAAGAGAGGGACAGATCTATGGCTACACCTTC

j_call: TRBJ2-3
d_call: NA
v_call: TRBV12-3/TRBV12-4
clone_size: NA
cdr3_aa: CASSFHSSGAQYF
cdr3_nt: TGTGCCAGCAGTTTCCATAGTTCGGGTGCGCAGTATTTT

j_call: TRBJ1-5
d_call: NA
v_call: TRBV6-1
clone_size: NA
cdr3_aa: CASSEIRGQPQHF
cdr3_nt: TGTGCCAGCAGTGAAATCAGGGGTCAGCCCCAGCATTTT

j_call: TRBJ2-7
d_call: NA
v_call: TRBV6-6
clone_size: NA
cdr3_aa: CASSFTGEAEQYF
cdr3_nt: TGTGCCAGCAGTTTTACAGGGGAGGCCGAGCAGTACTTC

j_call: TRBJ2-1
d_call: TRBD1
v_call: TRBV20-1
clone_size: NA
cdr3_aa: CSAPKLGQVKFF
cdr3_nt: TGCAGTGCCCCCAAGTTAGGACAGGTTAAGTTCTTC

j_call: TRBJ2-1
d_call: TRBD2
v_call: TRBV10-3
clone_size: few
cdr3_aa: CAISVGLAGTDNEQFF
cdr3_nt: TGTGCCATCAGTGTGGGGCTAGCGGGAACTGACAATGAGCAGTTCTTC

j_call: TRBJ2-2
d_call: NA
v_call: TRBV12-3/TRBV12-4
clone_size: few
cdr3_aa: CASTLGWELFF
cdr3_nt: TGTGCCAGCACCCTCGGTTGGGAGCTGTTTTTT

j_call: TRBJ2-1
d_call: NA
v_call: TRBV10-3
clone_size: NA
cdr3_aa: CAISGGYNEQFF
cdr3_nt: TGTGCCATCAGTGGGGGATACAATGAGCAGTTCTTC

j_call: TRBJ2-7
d_call: TRBD1
v_call: TRBV3-1
clone_size: NA
cdr3_aa: CASSQDFRGTGVYEQYF
cdr3_nt: TGTGCCAGCAGCCAAGACTTCCGGGGGACAGGGGTCTACGAGCAGTACTTC

j_call: TRBJ2-1
d_call: NA
v_call: TRBV4-1
clone_size: NA
cdr3_aa: CASSQGPAVGQFF
cdr3_nt: TGCGCCAGCAGCCAAGGGCCAGCAGTTGGGCAGTTCTTC

j_call: TRBJ1-1
d_call: NA
v_call: TRBV10-3
clone_size: few
cdr3_aa: CAISEPYEGSTTEAFF
cdr3_nt: TGTGCCATCAGTGAGCCGTATGAGGGATCCACCACTGAAGCTTTCTTT

j_call: TRBJ2-1
d_call: TRBD1
v_call: TRBV29-1
clone_size: once
cdr3_aa: CSGDRGFDNEQFF
cdr3_nt: TGCAGCGGCGACAGGGGGTTTGACAATGAGCAGTTCTTC

j_call: TRBJ1-2
d_call: NA
v_call: TRBV20-1
clone_size: NA
cdr3_aa: CSARAGHYEGRGYTF
cdr3_nt: TGCAGTGCTAGAGCGGGGCATTATGAGGGTCGTGGCTACACCTTC

j_call: TRBJ1-5
d_call: NA
v_call: TRBV21-1
clone_size: few
cdr3_aa: CASVGGQETNQPQHF
cdr3_nt: TGTGCCAGCGTTGGGGGACAGGAGACCAATCAGCCCCAGCATTTT

j_call: TRBJ2-3
d_call: NA
v_call: TRBV2
clone_size: NA
cdr3_aa: CASSAGFSTDTRYF
cdr3_nt: TGTGCCAGCAGTGCCGGGTTTAGCACAGATACGCGGTATTTT

j_call: TRBJ1-2
d_call: NA
v_call: TRBV7-2
clone_size: NA
cdr3_aa: CASKRTPGDYGYTF
cdr3_nt: TGTGCCAGCAAAAGGACCCCGGGGGACTATGGCTACACCTTC

j_call: TRBJ1-5
d_call: NA
v_call: TRBV20-1
clone_size: NA
cdr3_aa: CSTLGEGGSTSNQPQHF
cdr3_nt: TGCAGTACCCTGGGGGAGGGTGGCTCGACAAGCAATCAGCCCCAGCATTTT

j_call: TRBJ2-7
d_call: NA
v_call: TRBV7-9
clone_size: NA
cdr3_aa: CASSTTQRSRQYF
cdr3_nt: TGTGCCAGCAGCACGACACAGCGGTCCCGGCAGTACTTC

j_call: TRBJ2-7
d_call: TRBD1
v_call: TRBV10-3
clone_size: few
cdr3_aa: CAISLGQEEDEEQYF
cdr3_nt: TGTGCCATCAGCTTGGGACAGGAGGAGGATGAAGAGCAGTACTTC